One TCR beta chain is described in this entry. Its cognate antigen is unknown. The CDR3 covers 13 residues. Germline loops: CDR1 SGHTA, CDR2 FQGTGA. Trimming shortened V by 2 bases and J by 6 bases, and 9 bases separated the two germline ends. Unrecorded immune exposures were likely, despite nominal health at sampling. The sample belongs to a study of cytomegalovirus exposure and HLA in healthy donors. Study results and caveats: The authors enumerated roughly 180 TCR beta chains as linked to cytomegalovirus. Reported performance of the classifier showed diagnosis of cytomegalovirus status with high specificity and sensitivity. A later analysis, which compared TCR beta chains of equal frequency, found the HLA-associated ones more clonally expanded.

This PCR relied on a set of 60 Vbeta primers and 13 Jbeta primers. Profiling relied on immunoSEQ multiplex PCR, and the TCRdb table lists in-frame clones only, not all of them. The table has tens of thousands of clones, 77% seen once. The J gene is TRBJ2-3, the V gene TRBV7-3; D gene ambiguous. The receptor comes from a man aged 45-65 years in good health and CMV-seropositive. The sequencing input was PBMCs. The chain's CDR3 is CASSLRYEDTQYF. CDR3 DNA: TGTGCCAGCAGCTTACGTTATGAGGATACGCAGTATTTT.